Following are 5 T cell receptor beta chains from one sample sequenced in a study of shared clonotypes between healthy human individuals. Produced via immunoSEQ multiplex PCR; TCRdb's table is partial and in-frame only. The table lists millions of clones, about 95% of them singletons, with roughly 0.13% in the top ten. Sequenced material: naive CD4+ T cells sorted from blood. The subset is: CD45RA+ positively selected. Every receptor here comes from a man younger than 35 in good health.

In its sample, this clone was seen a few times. The CDR3 is CASSLDSPYEQYF. The CDR3 region has the DNA TGTGCCAGCAGCTTAGATTCCCCCTACGAGCAGTACTTC. V and J are TRBV11-2 and TRBJ2-7; D call uncertain. V was trimmed by 0 bases and J by 2 bases, leaving 5 bases between them. This CDR3 has 13 amino acids. From germline, CDR1 is SGHAT and CDR2 FQNNGV. Full variable domain (outside the CDR3, taken from reference TRBV11-2 and TRBJ2-7): EAGVAQSPRYKIIEKRQSVAFWCNPISGHATLYWYQQILGQGPKLLIQFQNNGVVDDSQLPKDRFSAERLKGVDSTLKIQPAKLEDSAVYLCASSLDSPYEQYFGPGTRLTVT.

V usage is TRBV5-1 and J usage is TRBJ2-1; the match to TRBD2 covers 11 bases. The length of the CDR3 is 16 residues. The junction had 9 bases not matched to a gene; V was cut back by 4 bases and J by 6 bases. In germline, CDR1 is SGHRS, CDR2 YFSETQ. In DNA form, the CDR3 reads TGCGCCAGCAGCCTAACGACTAGCGGGACCTCCAATGAGCAGTTCTTC. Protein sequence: CASSLTTSGTSNEQFF.

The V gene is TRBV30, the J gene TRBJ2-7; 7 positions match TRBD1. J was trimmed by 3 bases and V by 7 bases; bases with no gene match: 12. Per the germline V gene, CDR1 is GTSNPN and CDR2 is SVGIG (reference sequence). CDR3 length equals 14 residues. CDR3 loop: CAFLRQGNSYEQYF. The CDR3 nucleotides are TGTGCCTTCCTTAGACAGGGTAACAGCTACGAGCAGTACTTC.

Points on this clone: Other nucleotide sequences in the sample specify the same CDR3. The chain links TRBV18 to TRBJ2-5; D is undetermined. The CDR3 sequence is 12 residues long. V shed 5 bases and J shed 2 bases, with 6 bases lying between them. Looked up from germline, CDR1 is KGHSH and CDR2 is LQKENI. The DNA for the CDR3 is TGTGCCAGCTCATCAGCACAAGAGACCCAGTACTTC. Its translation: CASSSAQETQYF. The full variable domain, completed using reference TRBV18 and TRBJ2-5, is NAGVMQNPRHLVRRRGQEARLRCSPMKGHSHVYWYRQLPEEGLKFMVYLQKENIIDESGMPKERFSAEFPKEGPSILRIQQVVRGDSAAYFCASSSAQETQYFGPGTRLLVL.

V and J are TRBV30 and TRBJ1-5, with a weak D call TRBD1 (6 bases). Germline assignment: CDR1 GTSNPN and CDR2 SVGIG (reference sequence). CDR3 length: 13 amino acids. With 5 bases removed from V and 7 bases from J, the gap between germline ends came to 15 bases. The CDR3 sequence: CAWDDRSNQPQHF. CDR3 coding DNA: TGTGCCTGGGACGACAGGTCGAACCAGCCCCAGCATTTT. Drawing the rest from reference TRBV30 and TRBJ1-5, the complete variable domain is SQTIHQWPATLVQPVGSPLSLECTVEGTSNPNLYWYRQAAGRGLQLLFYSVGIGQISSEVPQNLSASRPQDRQFILSSKKLLLSDSGFYLCAWDDRSNQPQHFGDGTRLSIL.